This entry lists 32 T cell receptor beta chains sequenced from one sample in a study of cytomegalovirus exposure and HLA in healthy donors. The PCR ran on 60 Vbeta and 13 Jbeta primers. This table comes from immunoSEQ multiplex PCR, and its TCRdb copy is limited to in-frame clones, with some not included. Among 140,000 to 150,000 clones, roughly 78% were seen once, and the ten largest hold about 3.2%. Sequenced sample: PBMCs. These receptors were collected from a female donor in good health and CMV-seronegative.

The CDR3 nucleotides read TGTGCCAGCAGTTTGGCGGGGGTAGGAAACACTGAAGCTTTCTTT. Translating gives CASSLAGVGNTEAFF. This chain links TRBV6-5 with TRBJ1-1; TRBD1 is a possible D gene (5 bases). This CDR3 spans 15 amino acids. Trimming took off 4 bases at V and 2 bases at J, with 14 bases between the two ends. Germline V gives CDR1 MNHEY, CDR2 SVGAGI.

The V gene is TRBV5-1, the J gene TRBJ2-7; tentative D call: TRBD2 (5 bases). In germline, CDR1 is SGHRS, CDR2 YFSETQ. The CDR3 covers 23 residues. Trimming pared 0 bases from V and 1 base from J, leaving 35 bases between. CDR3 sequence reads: CASSLAKPTGALNHLSVSYEQYF. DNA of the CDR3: TGCGCCAGCAGCTTGGCAAAACCCACCGGAGCGTTAAACCACCTTAGCGTATCCTACGAGCAGTACTTC. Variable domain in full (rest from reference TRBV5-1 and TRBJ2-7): KAGVTQTPRYLIKTRGQQVTLSCSPISGHRSVSWYQQTPGQGLQFLFEYFSETQRNKGNFPGRFSGRQFSNSRSEMNVSTLELGDSALYLCASSLAKPTGALNHLSVSYEQYFGPGTRLTVT.

The CDR3 nucleotides read TGTGCCAGCAGCGAAACAGTTTGGGAGCAGTACTTC. Its translation: CASSETVWEQYF. This sequence joins TRBV28 and TRBJ2-7; D gene uncertain. CDR3 length equals 12 residues. Germline lookup yields CDR1 MDHEN and CDR2 SYDVKM. Trimming pared 6 bases from V and 7 bases from J, leaving 13 bases between.

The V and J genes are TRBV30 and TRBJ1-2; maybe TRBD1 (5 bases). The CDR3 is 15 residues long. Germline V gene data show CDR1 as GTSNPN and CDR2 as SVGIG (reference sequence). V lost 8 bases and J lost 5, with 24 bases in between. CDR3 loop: CATSYRQLNLYGYTF. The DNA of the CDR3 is TGTGCCACCTCATACAGACAGCTGAACTTATATGGCTACACCTTC.

The CDR3 DNA follows: TGTGCCAGCAGCTTGGGAGGGACTATCGAAACAAATGAGCAGTTCTTC. Translating it yields CASSLGGTIETNEQFF. This chain joins TRBV5-4 and TRBJ2-1; 7 nucleotides line up with TRBD2. The J segment lost 7 bases and the V segment lost 0 bases, leaving 10 bases of the junction unmatched. CDR3 length: 16 amino acids. Germline-derived CDR1 and CDR2 are SGHNT and YYREEE (reference sequence).

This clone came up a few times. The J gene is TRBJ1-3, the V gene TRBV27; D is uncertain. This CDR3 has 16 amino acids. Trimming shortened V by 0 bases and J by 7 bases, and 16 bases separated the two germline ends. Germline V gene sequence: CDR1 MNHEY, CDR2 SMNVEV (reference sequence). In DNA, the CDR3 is TGTGCCAGCAGTTTATCACCGGAGGGAAGAAGTAACACCATATATTTT. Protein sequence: CASSLSPEGRSNTIYF.

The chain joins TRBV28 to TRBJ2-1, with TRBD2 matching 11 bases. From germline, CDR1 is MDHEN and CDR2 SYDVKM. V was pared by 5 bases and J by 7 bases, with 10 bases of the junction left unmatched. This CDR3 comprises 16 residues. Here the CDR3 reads CASSLHSGRAVNEQFF. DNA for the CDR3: TGTGCCAGCAGTCTCCATAGCGGGAGGGCCGTTAATGAGCAGTTCTTC.

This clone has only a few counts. CDR3 region: CAWSRNRGYQEKLFF. Here the CDR3 DNA reads TGTGCCTGGAGTCGTAACCGAGGGTATCAGGAAAAACTGTTTTTT. The chain joins TRBV30 to TRBJ1-4; no clear D. The V gene's germline CDR1 is GTSNPN and CDR2 SVGIG (reference sequence). Trimming left V 2 bases short and J 8 bases short, with 18 bases between. The CDR3 is 15 amino acids.

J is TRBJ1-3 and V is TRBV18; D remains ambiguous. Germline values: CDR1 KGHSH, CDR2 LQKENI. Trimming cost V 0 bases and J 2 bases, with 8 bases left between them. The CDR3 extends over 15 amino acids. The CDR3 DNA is TGTGCCAGCTCACCACCGTTAGAGCCTGGAAACACCATATATTTT. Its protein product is CASSPPLEPGNTIYF.

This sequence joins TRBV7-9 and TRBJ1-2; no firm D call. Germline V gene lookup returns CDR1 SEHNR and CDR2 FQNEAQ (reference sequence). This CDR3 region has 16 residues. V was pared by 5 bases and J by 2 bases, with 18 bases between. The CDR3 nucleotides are TGTGCCAGCAGCCACCTCACTAGGCTAGTAAACTATGGCTACACCTTC. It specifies CASSHLTRLVNYGYTF.

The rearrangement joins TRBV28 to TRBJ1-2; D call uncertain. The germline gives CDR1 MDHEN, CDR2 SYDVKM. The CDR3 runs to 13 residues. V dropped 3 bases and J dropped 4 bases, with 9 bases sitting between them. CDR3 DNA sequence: TGTGCCAGCAGTTTTTTACAGAGCTATGGCTACACCTTC. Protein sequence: CASSFLQSYGYTF.

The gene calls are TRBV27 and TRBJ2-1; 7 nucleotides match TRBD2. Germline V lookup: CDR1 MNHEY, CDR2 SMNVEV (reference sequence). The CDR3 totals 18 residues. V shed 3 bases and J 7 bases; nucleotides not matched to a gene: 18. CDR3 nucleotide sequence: TGTGCCAGCAGTTTCCAACATACCTCGCCAGCGGGGCGGAATGAGCAGTTCTTC. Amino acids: CASSFQHTSPAGRNEQFF.

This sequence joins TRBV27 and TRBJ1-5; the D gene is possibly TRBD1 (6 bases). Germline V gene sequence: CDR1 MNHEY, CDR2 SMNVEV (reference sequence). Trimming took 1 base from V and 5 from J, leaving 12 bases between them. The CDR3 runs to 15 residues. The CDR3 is CASSLLAGADQPQHF. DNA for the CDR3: TGTGCCAGCAGTTTATTGGCGGGGGCGGATCAGCCCCAGCATTTT.

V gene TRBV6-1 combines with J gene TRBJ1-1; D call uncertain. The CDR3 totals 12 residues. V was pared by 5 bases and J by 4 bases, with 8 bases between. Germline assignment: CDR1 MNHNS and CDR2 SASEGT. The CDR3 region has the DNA TGTGCCAGCAGTAAATTCCTCACTGAAGCTTTCTTT. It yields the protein CASSKFLTEAFF.

The CDR3 loop reads CASSTYRGEETQYF. The CDR3 coding sequence is TGTGCCAGCAGTACCTACAGGGGCGAAGAGACCCAGTACTTC. V is TRBV6-5 and J is TRBJ2-5, with 7 bases that match TRBD1. This CDR3 comprises 14 residues. V gave up 5 bases and J gave up 3 bases; unmatched junction bases: 6. CDR1 is MNHEY and CDR2 is SVGAGI in the germline V gene.

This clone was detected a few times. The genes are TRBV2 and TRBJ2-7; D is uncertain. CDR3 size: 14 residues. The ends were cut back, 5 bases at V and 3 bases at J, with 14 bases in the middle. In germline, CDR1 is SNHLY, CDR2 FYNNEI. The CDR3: CASSSPRHIYEQYF. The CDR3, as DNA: TGTGCCAGCAGTTCCCCCCGACATATCTACGAGCAGTACTTC.

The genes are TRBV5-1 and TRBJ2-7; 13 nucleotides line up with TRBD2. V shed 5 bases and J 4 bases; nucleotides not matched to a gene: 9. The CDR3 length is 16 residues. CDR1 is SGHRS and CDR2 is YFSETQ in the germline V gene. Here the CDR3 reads CASSYEGTSGMYEQYF. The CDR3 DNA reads TGCGCCAGCAGTTACGAAGGGACTAGCGGGATGTACGAGCAGTACTTC.

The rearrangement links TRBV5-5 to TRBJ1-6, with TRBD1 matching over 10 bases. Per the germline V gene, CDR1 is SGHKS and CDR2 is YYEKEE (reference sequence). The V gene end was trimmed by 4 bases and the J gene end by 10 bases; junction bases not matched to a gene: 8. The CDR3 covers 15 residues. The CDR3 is CASSPGTGAGSPLHF. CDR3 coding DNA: TGTGCCAGCAGCCCGGGGACAGGGGCTGGATCACCCCTCCACTTT.

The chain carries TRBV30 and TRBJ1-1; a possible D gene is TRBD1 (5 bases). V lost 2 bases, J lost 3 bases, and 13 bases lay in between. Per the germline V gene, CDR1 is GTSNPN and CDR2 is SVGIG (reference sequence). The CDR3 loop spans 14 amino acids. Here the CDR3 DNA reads TGTGCCTGGAGTCCGGGCTGGGGGGACACTGAAGCTTTCTTT. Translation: CAWSPGWGDTEAFF.

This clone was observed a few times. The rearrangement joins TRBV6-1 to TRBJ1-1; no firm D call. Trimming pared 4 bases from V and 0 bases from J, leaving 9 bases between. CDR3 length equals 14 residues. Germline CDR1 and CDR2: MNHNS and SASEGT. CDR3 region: CASSAFGMNTEAFF. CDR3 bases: TGTGCCAGCAGTGCTTTTGGCATGAACACTGAAGCTTTCTTT.

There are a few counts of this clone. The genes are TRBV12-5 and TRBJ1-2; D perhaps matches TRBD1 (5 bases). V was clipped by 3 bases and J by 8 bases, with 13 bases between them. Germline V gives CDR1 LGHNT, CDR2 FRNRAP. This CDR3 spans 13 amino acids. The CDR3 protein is CASGLAGGEGYTF. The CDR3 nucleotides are TGTGCTAGTGGTTTAGCCGGGGGAGAGGGCTACACCTTC.

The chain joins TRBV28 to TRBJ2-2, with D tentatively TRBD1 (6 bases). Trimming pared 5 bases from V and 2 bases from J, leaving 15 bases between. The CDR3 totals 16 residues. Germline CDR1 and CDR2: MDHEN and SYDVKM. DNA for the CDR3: TGTGCCAGCAGTAAAAACAGGGATGAAAACACCGGGGAGCTGTTTTTT. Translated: CASSKNRDENTGELFF.

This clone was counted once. This chain's CDR3 is CASSLELAGSEGTDTQYF. CDR3 in DNA: TGTGCCAGCAGCTTGGAACTAGCGGGATCTGAGGGAACAGATACGCAGTATTTT. This rearrangement joins TRBV5-4 to TRBJ2-3, with TRBD2 matching 10 bases. CDR1 SGHNT and CDR2 YYREEE come from the germline V gene (reference sequence). The CDR3 runs 18 residues. Trimming took 0 bases from V and 3 from J; bases not matched to a gene: 10.

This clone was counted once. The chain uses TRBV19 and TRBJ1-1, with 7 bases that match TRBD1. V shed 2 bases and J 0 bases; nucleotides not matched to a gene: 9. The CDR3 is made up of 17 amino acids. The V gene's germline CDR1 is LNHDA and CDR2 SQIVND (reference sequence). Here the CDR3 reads CASSITGRTGLNTEAFF. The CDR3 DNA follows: TGTGCCAGTAGTATAACTGGACGGACAGGCCTGAACACTGAAGCTTTCTTT.

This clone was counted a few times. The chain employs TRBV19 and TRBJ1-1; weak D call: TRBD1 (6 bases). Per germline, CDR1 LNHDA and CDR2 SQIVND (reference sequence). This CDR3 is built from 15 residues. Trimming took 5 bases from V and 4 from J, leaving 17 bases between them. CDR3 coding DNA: TGTGCCAGTAGTCTCCGCCTGAGGGGGAGCACTGAAGCTTTCTTT. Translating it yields CASSLRLRGSTEAFF.

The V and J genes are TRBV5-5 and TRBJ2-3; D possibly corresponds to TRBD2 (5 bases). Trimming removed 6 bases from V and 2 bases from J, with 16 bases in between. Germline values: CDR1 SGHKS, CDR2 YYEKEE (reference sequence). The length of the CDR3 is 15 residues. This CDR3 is CASTWRMRDTDTQYF. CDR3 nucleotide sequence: TGTGCCAGCACCTGGCGAATGAGGGACACAGATACGCAGTATTTT.

CDR3 sequence: CATGTGSEEKLFF. Written as DNA, the CDR3 is TGTGCCACCGGGACAGGGTCGGAAGAAAAACTGTTTTTT. The gene calls are TRBV27 and TRBJ1-4; 9 bases agree with TRBD1. Germline trimming cut 10 bases from V and 8 bases from J; bases unmatched to any gene: 8. CDR1 is MNHEY and CDR2 is SMNVEV in the germline V gene (reference sequence). The CDR3 is 13 amino acids.

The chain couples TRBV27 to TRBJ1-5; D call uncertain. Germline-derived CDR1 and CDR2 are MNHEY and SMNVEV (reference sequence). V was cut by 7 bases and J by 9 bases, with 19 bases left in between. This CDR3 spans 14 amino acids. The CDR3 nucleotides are TGTGCCAGCACCGACGGGAGGGTGTCGGGGCCCCAGCATTTT. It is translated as CASTDGRVSGPQHF.

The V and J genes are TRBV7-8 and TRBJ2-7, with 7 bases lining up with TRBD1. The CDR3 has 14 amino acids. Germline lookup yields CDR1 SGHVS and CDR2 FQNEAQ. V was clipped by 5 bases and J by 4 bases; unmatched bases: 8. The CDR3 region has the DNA TGTGCCAGCAGCCCCCGTTCAGGGGGATACGAGCAGTACTTC. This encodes CASSPRSGGYEQYF.

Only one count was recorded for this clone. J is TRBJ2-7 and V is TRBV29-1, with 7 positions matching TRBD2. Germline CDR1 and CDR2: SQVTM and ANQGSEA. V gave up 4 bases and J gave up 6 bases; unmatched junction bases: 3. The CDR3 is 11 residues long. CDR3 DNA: TGCAGCGTTGCTGGGGGGGGCGAGCAGTACTTC. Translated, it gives CSVAGGGEQYF.

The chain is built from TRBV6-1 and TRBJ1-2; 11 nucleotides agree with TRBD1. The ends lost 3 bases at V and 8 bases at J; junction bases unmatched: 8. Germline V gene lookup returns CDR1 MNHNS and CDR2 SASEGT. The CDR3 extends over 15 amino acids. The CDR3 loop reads CASSEGQGVDYGYTF. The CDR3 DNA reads TGTGCCAGCAGTGAGGGACAGGGGGTGGATTACGGCTACACCTTC.

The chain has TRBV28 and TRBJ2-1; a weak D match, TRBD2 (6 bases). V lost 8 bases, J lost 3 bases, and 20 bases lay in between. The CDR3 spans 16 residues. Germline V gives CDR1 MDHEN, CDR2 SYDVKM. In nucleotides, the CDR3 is TGTGCCAGCCGCCCAACTAGCCCGAGTGGCTACAATGAGCAGTTCTTC. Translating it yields CASRPTSPSGYNEQFF.